This T cell receptor (beta chain) is from a study of blood T cell repertoires in COVID-19. Study-wide context: Samples taken during acute and convalescent COVID-19 were collected in the United States, Italy and Spain. In each case, the material was cDNA or gDNA derived from T cells, B-cell-depleted T cells, or PBMCs.

Method: immunoSEQ multiplex PCR; TCRdb's copy keeps in-frame clones and lacks some. The sample shows about 180,000 clones, 70% to 90% of them seen only once. Germline V gene lookup returns CDR1 KGHDR and CDR2 SFDVKD. The CDR3 loop spans 16 amino acids. V lost 4 bases and J lost 1; bases outside the gene matches: 7. V gene TRBV24-1 combines with J gene TRBJ2-3, with 7 bases aligning to TRBD1. Material: peripheral blood. The clonotype comes from a man aged 18 to 30 who had recovered from COVID-19. CDR3 protein: CATSDPRGSGTDTQYF. The DNA of the CDR3 is TGTGCCACCAGTGACCCCAGGGGGAGTGGCACAGATACGCAGTATTTT.